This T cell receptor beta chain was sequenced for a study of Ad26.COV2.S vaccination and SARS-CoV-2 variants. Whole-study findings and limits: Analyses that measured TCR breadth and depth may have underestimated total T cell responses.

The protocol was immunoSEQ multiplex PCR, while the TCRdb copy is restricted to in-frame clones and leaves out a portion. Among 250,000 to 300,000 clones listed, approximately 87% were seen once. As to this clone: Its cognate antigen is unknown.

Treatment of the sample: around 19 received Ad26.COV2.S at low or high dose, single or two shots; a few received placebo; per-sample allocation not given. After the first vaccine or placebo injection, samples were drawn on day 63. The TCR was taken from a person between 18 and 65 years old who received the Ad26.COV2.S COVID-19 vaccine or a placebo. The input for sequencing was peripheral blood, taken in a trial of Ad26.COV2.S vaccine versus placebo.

The CDR3 loop reads CASSTVNTEAFF. The CDR3 DNA sequence: TGTGCCAGCAGTACAGTGAACACTGAAGCTTTCTTT. V is TRBV6-4 and J is TRBJ1-1; no firm D call. Trimming removed 5 bases from V and 0 bases from J, with 4 bases in between. The germline V gene encodes CDR1 MRHNA and CDR2 SNTAGT. This CDR3 region has 12 residues.